The 22 T cell receptor beta chains in this list originate from one sample, sequenced in a study of blood T cell repertoires in COVID-19. Method: immunoSEQ multiplex PCR; TCRdb's copy keeps in-frame clones and lacks some. The sample shows around 180,000 clones, 82% of them seen only once. The sequenced material came from peripheral blood. Receptors originate from a woman aged 25 to 39 with acute or convalescent COVID-19.

The V call is TRBV4-2, the J call TRBJ1-2; TRBD1 matches at 9 bases. J lost 7 bases, V lost 1 base, and 7 bases had no gene match. Germline V gene sequence: CDR1 LGHNA, CDR2 YNFKEQ. The CDR3 contains 15 residues. DNA for the CDR3: TGTGCCAGCAGCCAAGGACAGGGGGAGGGAGGTGGCTACACCTTC. Translation gives CASSQGQGEGGGYTF.

The rearrangement uses TRBV9 and TRBJ2-7; 7 bases agree with TRBD1. Per germline, CDR1 SGDLS and CDR2 YYNGEE. Unmatched junction bases numbered 10, after V lost 3 bases and J lost 4 bases. The CDR3 length is 15 residues. The CDR3 region is CASSGWGSGGYEQYF. The CDR3 nucleotides are TGTGCCAGCAGCGGATGGGGTTCAGGGGGATACGAGCAGTACTTC.

The chain joins TRBV4-1 to TRBJ2-3, with D possibly being TRBD1 (6 bases). This CDR3 has 15 amino acids. The ends were cut back, 4 bases at V and 2 bases at J, with 13 bases in the middle. Germline V gives CDR1 MGHRA, CDR2 YSYEKL. The CDR3 nucleotides read TGCGCCAGCAGCCGGGTACAGGGACCCACAGATACGCAGTATTTT. It yields the protein CASSRVQGPTDTQYF.

As concerns this clone: The junction departs from the called germline gene at one end, perhaps through a read error. The genes are TRBV7-2 and TRBJ1-1; 9 positions agree with TRBD1. Germline CDR1 and CDR2: SGHTA and FQGNSA. CDR3 length: 11 amino acids. Written as DNA, the CDR3 is TGTGCCAGCAGCTCCGGGACAGGGAGGAGCTTT. Translation gives CASSSGTGRSF.

This clone was observed a few times. V is TRBV11-3 and J is TRBJ2-5; possibly TRBD2 for D (5 bases). The CDR3 runs 13 residues. V lost 3 bases to trimming and J lost 7 bases, with 12 bases between them. CDR1 and CDR2 (germline): SGHNT, YENEEA. CDR3 bases: TGTGCCAGCAGCTTCCGGGAATATGGGACCCAGTACTTC. This gives the protein CASSFREYGTQYF. The whole variable domain, filled in from reference TRBV11-3 and TRBJ2-5, reads EAGVVQSPRYKIIEKKQPVAFWCNPISGHNTLYWYLQNLGQGPELLIRYENEEAVDDSQLPKDRFSAERLKGVDSTLKIQPAELGDSAVYLCASSFREYGTQYFGPGTRLLVL.

A single count supports this clone. The V call is TRBV27, the J call TRBJ2-1; perhaps TRBD2 as D (5 bases). The CDR3 consists of 15 residues. V shed 6 bases and J shed 4 bases, with 16 bases lying between them. Germline loops: CDR1 MNHEY, CDR2 SMNVEV (reference sequence). The CDR3: CASSPWERVYNEQFF. In DNA, the CDR3 is TGTGCCAGCAGCCCTTGGGAGAGGGTATACAATGAGCAGTTCTTC.

The chain carries TRBV28 and TRBJ1-5, with D possibly TRBD1 on 6 matching bases. The CDR3 has 15 amino acids. Germline V CDR1 and CDR2: MDHEN, SYDVKM. V dropped 8 bases and J dropped 6 bases, with 20 bases sitting between them. In DNA, the CDR3 is TGTGCCAGCCTCGCGCGGGGGCCTGTCGGTCAGCCCCAGCATTTT. Amino acids: CASLARGPVGQPQHF.

Only one count was recorded for this clone. CDR3 DNA sequence: TGTGCCTGGAGTATTGGGGCGGGGAATTCACCCCTCCACTTT. It yields the protein CAWSIGAGNSPLHF. The chain has TRBV30 and TRBJ1-6; D perhaps matches TRBD1 (5 bases). The length of the CDR3 is 14 residues. Per germline, CDR1 GTSNPN and CDR2 SVGIG (reference sequence). V shed 2 bases and J shed 7 bases, with 12 bases lying between them.

The chain employs TRBV29-1 and TRBJ1-4; perhaps TRBD1 as D (6 bases). V was pared by 6 bases and J by 8 bases, with 19 bases between. Germline CDR1 is SQVTM and CDR2 is ANQGSEA. CDR3 length: 14 residues. The CDR3 coding sequence is TGCAGCGTGTCGACAGGTGGGGGATCAGAAAAACTGTTTTTT. This sequence encodes CSVSTGGGSEKLFF.

The genes are TRBV5-1 and TRBJ2-6; no clear D. CDR3 size: 16 residues. Germline V lookup: CDR1 SGHRS, CDR2 YFSETQ. V gave up 0 bases and J gave up 3 bases, with 10 bases separating them. CDR3 sequence (DNA): TGCGCCAGCAGCTTGGCCCCTGGCGGTGGGGCCAACGTCCTGACTTTC. This translates into CASSLAPGGGANVLTF.

The rearrangement uses TRBV6-2 or TRBV6-3 and TRBJ1-5; no clear D gene. Germline-derived CDR1 and CDR2 are MNHEY and SVGEGT. The CDR3 totals 15 residues. Between the trimmed V and J ends, which lost 2 bases and 2 bases, there was a span of 10 bases. The CDR3 sequence is CASSYEGLGNQPQHF. The CDR3 DNA is TGTGCCAGCAGTTACGAGGGATTAGGCAATCAGCCCCAGCATTTT.

This clone was counted once. The rearrangement joins TRBV2 to TRBJ1-2, with D possibly being TRBD1 (5 bases). V lost 4 bases and J 5 bases, leaving 17 bases between the germline ends. The CDR3 is 15 amino acids. The germline CDR1 and CDR2 sequences are SNHLY and FYNNEI. CDR3: CASSGMITGTYGYTF. The CDR3 nucleotides are TGTGCCAGCAGTGGCATGATAACCGGGACTTATGGCTACACCTTC.

The chain recombines TRBV3-1 (or the pseudogene TRBV3-2) with TRBJ2-2, with D unclear. This CDR3 has 16 residues. Germline assignment: CDR1 LGHDT and CDR2 YNNKEL (reference sequence). V shed 5 bases and J shed 6 bases, with 19 bases lying between them. Here the CDR3 DNA reads TGTGCCAGCAGCACTGGTCGAATAACGGGTCCCGGGGAGCTGTTTTTT. Its protein is CASSTGRITGPGELFF.

This chain joins TRBV27 and TRBJ2-2; D might be TRBD2 (5 bases). The CDR3 is 16 residues long. The germline V gene has CDR1 MNHEY and CDR2 SMNVEV (reference sequence). Deletions cut 5 bases from V and 10 bases from J, with 23 bases between. Written as DNA, the CDR3 is TGTGCCAGCAGTCCGAGCGGTGAAGATACTCGTGTGGAGCTGTTTTTT. Protein product: CASSPSGEDTRVELFF.

The chain employs TRBV19 and TRBJ2-1; weak D call: TRBD1 (6 bases). The CDR3 loop spans 14 amino acids. The V and J ends lost 4 bases and 0 bases respectively, with 7 bases between them. The V gene's germline CDR1 is LNHDA and CDR2 SQIVND (reference sequence). The CDR3, as DNA: TGTGCCAGTAGTAGCAGGGGCTCCTACAATGAGCAGTTCTTC. Encoded protein: CASSSRGSYNEQFF.

The J gene is TRBJ2-1, the V gene TRBV28; the match to TRBD1 covers 9 bases. Germline V gives CDR1 MDHEN, CDR2 SYDVKM. After removal of 3 bases from V and 7 bases from J, the junction contained 10 bases not matched to a gene. The CDR3 runs 16 residues. CDR3 region: CASSFTLTGTGNEQFF. CDR3 in DNA: TGTGCCAGCAGTTTCACCCTCACCGGGACAGGGAATGAGCAGTTCTTC.

A single count supports this clone. The chain is built from TRBV28 and TRBJ1-4, with TRBD1 matching 7 bases. CDR1 and CDR2 from the germline V gene are MDHEN and SYDVKM. CDR3 size: 14 residues. V gave up 5 bases and J gave up 7 bases; unmatched junction bases: 7. Written as DNA, the CDR3 is TGTGCCAGCAGTATCAGGGGGTCGGGTGAAAAACTGTTTTTT. Translation gives CASSIRGSGEKLFF.

This clone has a handful of counts. The chain employs TRBV7-9 and TRBJ2-7; D gene unclear. The CDR3 is 14 residues long. The germline V gene has CDR1 SEHNR and CDR2 FQNEAQ (reference sequence). V was cut by 1 base and J by 1 base, with 8 bases left in between. DNA for the CDR3: TGTGCCAGCAGCTTAGATCGGGTTTCCTACGAGCAGTACTTC. Protein sequence: CASSLDRVSYEQYF.

CDR3 loop: CASAREDEQFF. The CDR3, as DNA: TGTGCCAGCGCCAGAGAGGATGAGCAGTTCTTC. The gene calls are TRBV27 and TRBJ2-1; D is uncertain. The CDR3 runs 11 residues. Per the germline V gene, CDR1 is MNHEY and CDR2 is SMNVEV (reference sequence). V lost 8 bases and J 8 bases, leaving 10 bases between the germline ends.

The chain has TRBV9 and TRBJ1-2; D remains unclear. V lost 4 bases and J lost 5, with 18 bases in between. The CDR3 sequence is 15 residues long. Germline assignment: CDR1 SGDLS and CDR2 YYNGEE. CDR3 region: CASSPDPGELYGYTF. The CDR3 DNA reads TGTGCCAGCAGCCCCGACCCCGGGGAGCTGTATGGCTACACCTTC.

V usage is TRBV28 and J usage is TRBJ2-2, with D unresolved. Deletions cut 6 bases from V and 1 base from J, with 18 bases between. The CDR3 is 17 amino acids. Germline lookup yields CDR1 MDHEN and CDR2 SYDVKM. CDR3: CASSTPPRRQNTGELFF. CDR3 coding DNA: TGTGCCAGCAGCACGCCCCCCCGAAGACAGAACACCGGGGAGCTGTTTTTT.

The rearrangement links TRBV6-1 to TRBJ2-2, with D possibly being TRBD2 (5 bases). This CDR3 has 15 amino acids. Trimming stripped 1 base from V and 6 bases from J, with 12 bases between. The V gene's germline CDR1 is MNHNS and CDR2 SASEGT. The CDR3 DNA follows: TGTGCCAGCAGTGAAGTTCGGGGAAAGGCCGGGGAGCTGTTTTTT. It translates to CASSEVRGKAGELFF.